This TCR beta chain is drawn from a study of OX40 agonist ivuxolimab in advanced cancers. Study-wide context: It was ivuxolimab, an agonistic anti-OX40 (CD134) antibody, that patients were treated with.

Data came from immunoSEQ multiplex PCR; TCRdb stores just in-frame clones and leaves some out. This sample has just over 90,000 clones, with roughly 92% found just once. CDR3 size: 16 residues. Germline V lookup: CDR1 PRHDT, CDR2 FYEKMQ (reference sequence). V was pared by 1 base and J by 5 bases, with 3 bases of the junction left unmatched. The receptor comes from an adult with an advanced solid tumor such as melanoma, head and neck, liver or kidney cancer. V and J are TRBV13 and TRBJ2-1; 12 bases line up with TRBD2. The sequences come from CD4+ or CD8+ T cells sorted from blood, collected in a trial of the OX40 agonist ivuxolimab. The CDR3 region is CASSLASGGAHNEQFF. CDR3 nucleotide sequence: TGTGCCAGCAGCTTAGCTAGCGGGGGGGCCCACAATGAGCAGTTCTTC.